This section outlines one T cell receptor beta chain sequence together with its context. Its antigen is currently unknown. Profiling relied on immunoSEQ multiplex PCR, and the TCRdb table lists in-frame clones only, not all of them. The sample has about 57,000 clones, roughly 80% seen once. These data belong to a study of radiotherapy plus CTLA-4 blockade in lung cancer. Overall study findings and caveats: Subsequent to radiotherapy plus ipilimumab, tumor-derived TCR clones underwent expansion in blood.

This CDR3 contains 14 residues. V lost 0 bases to trimming and J lost 5 bases; unmatched junction nucleotides: 4. CDR1 and CDR2 from the germline V gene are SGHNT and YYREEE (reference sequence). The chain has TRBV5-4 and TRBJ1-1, with 7 bases lining up with TRBD1. This sample comprised peripheral blood, obtained from a patient treated with radiotherapy plus ipilimumab. This receptor was identified in a human donor with non-small cell lung cancer who had a complete response to radiotherapy plus ipilimumab. The CDR3 coding sequence is TGTGCCAGCAGCTTGGCAGGGGGTCGGACTGAAGCTTTCTTT. Amino acids: CASSLAGGRTEAFF.